One and the same sample provided the 16 T cell receptor beta chains below, sequenced in a study of long-term antiretroviral therapy in people with HIV. Survey-level resolution applied to immunoSEQ assay v3.0. TCRdb keeps only in-frame clones here, not all; method: immunoSEQ multiplex PCR. The sample holds approximately 20,000 clones; around four fifths are singletons and the top ten take approximately 4%. The input for sequencing was unsorted PBMCs, taken 4 years after starting antiretroviral therapy. The receptors stem from a man aged 18 to 30 with HIV.

The rearrangement joins TRBV7-9 to TRBJ1-4, with TRBD1 matching over 9 bases. Trimming removed 4 bases from V and 7 bases from J; junction bases left unmatched: 7. The CDR3 loop spans 15 amino acids. Germline-derived CDR1 and CDR2 are SEHNR and FQNEAQ (reference sequence). CDR3 sequence (DNA): TGTGCCAGCAGCTCGGGGACAGGGCGACCTGAAAAACTGTTTTTT. It is translated as CASSSGTGRPEKLFF.

The chain combines TRBV6-5 with TRBJ1-3; D call uncertain. CDR3 size: 14 residues. CDR1 MNHEY and CDR2 SVGAGI come from the germline V gene. Trimming removed 3 bases at V and 1 base at J, with 7 bases between. The CDR3 region is CASSYGRSGNTIYF. The CDR3 DNA follows: TGTGCCAGCAGTTATGGTAGATCTGGAAACACCATATATTTT.

This clone has a single count. The CDR3 loop reads CASSPKTNYGYTF. In DNA, the CDR3 is TGTGCCAGCAGCCCGAAGACTAACTATGGCTACACCTTC. The genes are TRBV11-2 and TRBJ1-2; D uncertain. CDR3 length: 13 amino acids. The V gene's germline CDR1 is SGHAT and CDR2 FQNNGV. V was pared by 5 bases and J by 0 bases, with 7 bases between. The variable domain in full, with the rest retrieved from reference TRBV11-2 and TRBJ1-2, is EAGVAQSPRYKIIEKRQSVAFWCNPISGHATLYWYQQILGQGPKLLIQFQNNGVVDDSQLPKDRFSAERLKGVDSTLKIQPAKLEDSAVYLCASSPKTNYGYTFGSGTRLTVV.

The V call is TRBV25-1, the J call TRBJ2-7; 8 bases are shared with TRBD1. Germline CDR1 and CDR2: MGHDK and SYGVNS. The CDR3 runs to 13 residues. The V and J ends lost 8 bases and 4 bases, in that order; junction bases with no gene match: 7. CDR3: CASAPGTGYEQYF. In nucleotides, the CDR3 is TGTGCCAGCGCTCCCGGGACAGGTTACGAGCAGTACTTC.

The rearrangement links TRBV29-1 to TRBJ1-3, with D maybe TRBD1 (5 bases). The V end was cut by 4 bases, the J end by 4 bases, with 14 bases between. This CDR3 has 14 residues. Germline CDR1 SQVTM, CDR2 ANQGSEA. Here the CDR3 reads CSVVHGTAGNTIYF. The CDR3 DNA reads TGCAGCGTTGTTCACGGGACGGCCGGAAACACCATATATTTT.

The chain combines TRBV30 with TRBJ1-3; D is unclear. The CDR3 loop spans 13 amino acids. Trimming took 1 base from V and 0 from J, leaving 4 bases between them. The germline V gene has CDR1 GTSNPN and CDR2 SVGIG (reference sequence). Written as DNA, the CDR3 is TGTGCCTGGAGTGGCAGCTCTGGAAACACCATATATTTT. Its translation: CAWSGSSGNTIYF.

This clone appeared a single time. The CDR3, as DNA: TGTGCCAGCAGTCGACAGGTTAACACCGGGGAGCTGTTTTTT. Residues: CASSRQVNTGELFF. V usage is TRBV13 and J usage is TRBJ2-2; weak D call: TRBD1 (6 bases). Germline V gene lookup returns CDR1 PRHDT and CDR2 FYEKMQ (reference sequence). This CDR3 spans 14 amino acids. V lost 6 bases and J 2 bases, leaving 10 bases between the germline ends.

V is TRBV7-8 and J is TRBJ2-5; no clear D gene. Germline V gives CDR1 SGHVS, CDR2 FQNEAQ. V gave up 4 bases and J gave up 9 bases, with 9 bases separating them. CDR3 length: 11 residues. The CDR3 region has the DNA TGTGCCAGCAGCTCCACTTGGGCCCAGTACTTC. Translated: CASSSTWAQYF.

V gene TRBV12-5 combines with J gene TRBJ2-1; 12 bases match TRBD2. Germline-derived CDR1 and CDR2 are LGHNT and FRNRAP. The CDR3 extends over 22 amino acids. V lost 0 bases and J lost 0; bases outside the gene matches: 15. CDR3 protein: CASGLVLSRTSGDPSSYNEQFF. The CDR3 DNA follows: TGTGCTAGTGGTTTGGTACTATCCCGGACTAGCGGGGACCCGAGCTCCTACAATGAGCAGTTCTTC.

The chain has TRBV20-1 and TRBJ2-7; the D is unclear. Per the germline V gene, CDR1 is DFQATT and CDR2 is SNEGSKA (reference sequence). This CDR3 comprises 11 residues. Trimming took off 3 bases at V and 3 bases at J, with 6 bases between the two ends. CDR3 DNA sequence: TGCAGTGCTAGGTCGCGCTACGAGCAGTACTTC. Protein sequence: CSARSRYEQYF.

This clone was seen once. The chain joins TRBV6-1 to TRBJ1-1; D gene ambiguous. The germline gives CDR1 MNHNS, CDR2 SASEGT. The CDR3 runs to 13 residues. The germline V and J ends were trimmed by 2 bases and 8 bases, with 12 bases remaining between them. CDR3 nucleotides: TGTGCCAGCAGTGAATACTTCAGGTTGGAAGCTTTCTTT. Protein product: CASSEYFRLEAFF.

The chain employs TRBV2 and TRBJ1-4; D may be TRBD1 (6 bases). V gave up 10 bases and J gave up 0 bases, with 15 bases separating them. This CDR3 region has 15 residues. The germline CDR1 and CDR2 sequences are SNHLY and FYNNEI. The CDR3 spells CATQGPYATNEKLFF. The DNA of the CDR3 is TGTGCCACACAGGGACCCTATGCAACTAATGAAAAACTGTTTTTT.

This clone was detected once. V is TRBV28 and J is TRBJ2-7; D is ambiguous. The CDR3 has 13 residues. Germline-derived CDR1 and CDR2 are MDHEN and SYDVKM. V was cut by 8 bases and J by 3 bases, with 14 bases left in between. In DNA, the CDR3 is TGTGCCAGCGGTCTAAGAAGAGTCTACGAGCAGTACTTC. Its translation: CASGLRRVYEQYF.

The rearrangement joins TRBV30 to TRBJ1-5; D remains unclear. V was clipped by 0 bases and J by 4 bases, with 4 bases between them. Looked up from germline, CDR1 is GTSNPN and CDR2 is SVGIG (reference sequence). The CDR3 has 12 residues. This CDR3 is CAWSVLNQPQHF. The CDR3 DNA follows: TGTGCCTGGAGTGTATTGAATCAGCCCCAGCATTTT.

The chain couples TRBV7-3 to TRBJ1-1; D uncertain. Germline V gene sequence: CDR1 SGHTA, CDR2 FQGTGA. Trimming removed 3 bases at V and 0 bases at J, with 8 bases between. The CDR3 has 14 residues. DNA for the CDR3: TGTGCCAGCAGCTTGACCGCTCTGAACACTGAAGCTTTCTTT. Amino acid sequence: CASSLTALNTEAFF.

The gene calls are TRBV5-8 and TRBJ2-1, with D perhaps TRBD1 (5 bases). V was shortened by 0 bases and J by 2 bases, with 9 bases between the two germline ends. This CDR3 spans 15 amino acids. The germline V gene has CDR1 SGHTS and CDR2 YDEGEE. Written as DNA, the CDR3 is TGTGCCAGCAGCTTGGTTTGGGGCGCCTACAATGAGCAGTTCTTC. This sequence encodes CASSLVWGAYNEQFF.